The 27 T cell receptor beta chains below come from one sample, sequenced in a study of blood T cell repertoires in COVID-19. Here immunoSEQ multiplex PCR was the method, and the copy in TCRdb shows in-frame clones only, minus some. In the table there are roughly 140,000 clones, 87% of which are singletons. Sequenced: PBMCs or T cells enriched from blood (not recorded which). The receptors shown here come from a man between 60 and 75 years old who had recovered from COVID-19.

The chain has TRBV5-1 and TRBJ2-2; the D gene is possibly TRBD1 (8 bases). Trimming removed 4 bases from V and 7 bases from J, with 23 bases in between. The CDR3 loop spans 17 amino acids. Germline CDR1 reads SGHRS; CDR2 reads YFSETQ. CDR3 amino acids: CASSPRTGGVSFGELFF. In DNA, the CDR3 is TGCGCCAGCAGCCCCCGCACAGGGGGGGTTTCGTTCGGGGAGCTGTTTTTT.

This rearrangement joins TRBV30 to TRBJ2-7, with a tentative D call TRBD2 (6 bases). Looked up from germline, CDR1 is GTSNPN and CDR2 is SVGIG (reference sequence). Trimming took off 3 bases at V and 0 bases at J, with 9 bases between the two ends. The CDR3 consists of 13 residues. The DNA for the CDR3 is TGTGCCTGGAGCCTTAGCGGCTCCTACGAGCAGTACTTC. Translating gives CAWSLSGSYEQYF.

The chain is built from TRBV19 and TRBJ1-2; D not resolved. CDR3 length: 13 amino acids. Trimming removed 4 bases at V and 4 bases at J, with 10 bases between. Germline loops: CDR1 LNHDA, CDR2 SQIVND (reference sequence). The CDR3 DNA reads TGTGCCAGTAGTACACCCTTGGCCTATGGCTACACCTTC. This codes for CASSTPLAYGYTF.

This sequence joins TRBV5-4 and TRBJ2-7; TRBD2 is a possible D gene (5 bases). This CDR3 spans 15 amino acids. Trimming took off 4 bases at V and 4 bases at J, with 18 bases between the two ends. The germline V gene has CDR1 SGHNT and CDR2 YYREEE (reference sequence). The CDR3 DNA follows: TGTGCCAGCAGCCCCACGGGGAGTAAGGGATACGAGCAGTACTTC. The encoded protein is CASSPTGSKGYEQYF.

The chain has TRBV6-5 and TRBJ2-4; D is ambiguous. The length of the CDR3 is 15 residues. The ends were cut back, 7 bases at V and 3 bases at J, with 16 bases in the middle. Germline-derived CDR1 and CDR2 are MNHEY and SVGAGI. Here the CDR3 reads CASIQADSGKNIQYF. The CDR3 nucleotides read TGTGCCAGCATCCAGGCAGATTCAGGCAAAAACATTCAGTACTTC.

CDR3 in amino acids: CASSPRGRTGELFF. CDR3 coding DNA: TGTGCCAGCAGCCCGAGGGGGCGGACTGGGGAGCTGTTTTTT. The J gene is TRBJ2-2, the V gene TRBV7-9; the match to TRBD1 covers 7 bases. Trimming cost V 5 bases and J 8 bases; bases outside gene matches: 8. This CDR3 has 14 amino acids. Germline V gene lookup returns CDR1 SEHNR and CDR2 FQNEAQ (reference sequence).

The chain is built from TRBV28 and TRBJ1-5; D is unclear. The germline V gene encodes CDR1 MDHEN and CDR2 SYDVKM. The CDR3 contains 12 residues. Deletions cut 2 bases from V and 5 bases from J, with 4 bases between. CDR3: CASSLRDQPQHF. DNA of the CDR3: TGTGCCAGCAGTTTAAGAGATCAGCCCCAGCATTTT.

In its sample, this clone was seen a few times. The chain has TRBV7-8 and TRBJ1-5, with D maybe TRBD1 (6 bases). The V end lost 5 bases, the J end lost 1 base, and 12 bases lay between the germline ends. Germline V gene data show CDR1 as SGHVS and CDR2 as FQNEAQ. This CDR3 has 15 residues. The CDR3 loop reads CASSPGGASNQPQHF. The CDR3, as DNA: TGTGCCAGCAGCCCCGGGGGGGCGAGCAATCAGCCCCAGCATTTT.

The J gene is TRBJ1-5, the V gene TRBV27; 7 positions match TRBD1. Germline CDR1 reads MNHEY; CDR2 reads SMNVEV (reference sequence). CDR3 size: 14 residues. V lost 3 bases, J lost 7 bases, and 6 bases stayed unmatched. CDR3 residues: CASSLVGGGQPQHF. In nucleotides, the CDR3 is TGTGCCAGCAGTTTGGTAGGGGGCGGGCAGCCCCAGCATTTT.

This clone showed up just a few times. The V gene is TRBV28, the J gene TRBJ1-2; D is possibly TRBD1 (5 bases). Trimming removed 7 bases from V and 8 bases from J, with 17 bases in between. The CDR3 has 13 amino acids. Germline loops: CDR1 MDHEN, CDR2 SYDVKM. The CDR3 sequence: CASTPDISRGYTF. As DNA, the CDR3 is TGTGCCAGCACCCCGGACATATCTAGGGGCTACACCTTC.

The V call is TRBV5-1, the J call TRBJ2-1; 8 positions agree with TRBD2. Looked up from germline, CDR1 is SGHRS and CDR2 is YFSETQ. The CDR3 extends over 15 amino acids. The ends lost 4 bases at V and 1 base at J; junction bases unmatched: 4. Written as DNA, the CDR3 is TGCGCCAGCAGCGGCGGGGGGTCATCCTACAATGAGCAGTTCTTC. Amino acids: CASSGGGSSYNEQFF.

This sequence joins TRBV3-1 (or the pseudogene TRBV3-2) and TRBJ2-1, with D tentatively TRBD2 (5 bases). V lost 0 bases to trimming and J lost 10 bases, with 10 bases between them. Germline V gene data show CDR1 as LGHDT and CDR2 as YNNKEL (reference sequence). This CDR3 has 13 residues. The CDR3 coding sequence is TGTGCCAGCAGCCAAGATCGGGGTGACGAGCAGTTCTTC. Its translation: CASSQDRGDEQFF.

The chain combines TRBV28 with TRBJ1-4; D uncertain. This CDR3 has 15 residues. Per germline, CDR1 MDHEN and CDR2 SYDVKM. Trimming pared 5 bases from V and 2 bases from J, leaving 12 bases between. The CDR3 is CASSLPPGTNEKLFF. CDR3 coding DNA: TGTGCCAGCAGTCTCCCTCCCGGGACTAATGAAAAACTGTTTTTT.

The chain joins TRBV6-6 to TRBJ2-3; 9 bases are shared with TRBD1. The CDR3 is 12 amino acids. Germline values: CDR1 MNHNY, CDR2 SVGAGI (reference sequence). V was clipped by 4 bases and J by 11 bases; unmatched bases: 4. CDR3 sequence: CASSSGTGLQYF. The CDR3 coding sequence is TGTGCCAGCAGTTCCGGGACAGGGTTGCAGTATTTT.

The rearrangement links TRBV5-1 to TRBJ2-7; tentative D call: TRBD2 (6 bases). V gave up 0 bases and J gave up 0 bases, with 13 bases separating them. The CDR3 sequence is 16 residues long. Germline V lookup: CDR1 SGHRS, CDR2 YFSETQ. The CDR3 sequence: CASSLGGTAVSYEQYF. The CDR3 DNA reads TGCGCCAGCAGCTTGGGCGGGACGGCCGTCTCCTACGAGCAGTACTTC.

This clone was detected only a few times. The gene calls are TRBV5-1 and TRBJ1-5; D is ambiguous. The CDR3 totals 13 residues. Deletions cut 0 bases from V and 7 bases from J, with 8 bases between. From germline, CDR1 is SGHRS and CDR2 YFSETQ. Written as DNA, the CDR3 is TGCGCCAGCAGCTTGGAACCAGTCCAGCCCCAGCATTTT. This codes for CASSLEPVQPQHF.

The count of this clone is one. The V call is TRBV7-9, the J call TRBJ1-1; possible D gene TRBD1, 5 bases. This CDR3 spans 15 amino acids. V was cut by 5 bases and J by 0 bases, with 13 bases left in between. Germline CDR1 is SEHNR and CDR2 is FQNEAQ (reference sequence). The CDR3 loop is CASSPDKGLNTEAFF. In DNA form, the CDR3 reads TGTGCCAGCAGCCCGGACAAGGGGCTGAACACTGAAGCTTTCTTT.

The J gene is TRBJ1-3, the V gene TRBV29-1; D unresolved. CDR1 and CDR2 from the germline V gene are SQVTM and ANQGSEA. The V end lost 8 bases, the J end lost 2 bases, and 19 bases lay between the germline ends. This CDR3 is 15 amino acids long. CDR3 in DNA: TGCAGCCCTGTAGTGGAGAACCAAACTGGAAACACCATATATTTT. Its protein product is CSPVVENQTGNTIYF.

The CDR3 loop reads CASSYSAGPNYGYTF. CDR3 DNA: TGTGCCAGCAGTTACTCTGCTGGGCCAAACTATGGCTACACCTTC. V and J are TRBV6-5 and TRBJ1-2; D is unresolved. This CDR3 is 15 amino acids long. CDR1 is MNHEY and CDR2 is SVGAGI in the germline V gene. With 0 bases removed from V and 2 bases from J, the gap between germline ends came to 10 bases.

The V and J genes are TRBV7-2 and TRBJ1-1; 7 bases align to TRBD1. Looked up from germline, CDR1 is SGHTA and CDR2 is FQGNSA. V lost 7 bases, J lost 1 base, and 9 bases stayed unmatched. This CDR3 has 15 residues. DNA of the CDR3: TGTGCCAGCATTGAATCGACAGGGAAGAACACTGAAGCTTTCTTT. Its protein is CASIESTGKNTEAFF. Drawing the rest from reference TRBV7-2 and TRBJ1-1, the complete variable domain is GAGVSQSPSNKVTEKGKDVELRCDPISGHTALYWYRQSLGQGLEFLIYFQGNSAPDKSGLPSDRFSAERTGGSVSTLTIQRTQQEDSAVYLCASIESTGKNTEAFFGQGTRLTVV.

This rearrangement joins TRBV6-5 to TRBJ1-5, with TRBD1 as a possible D gene (6 bases). The V gene lost 6 bases and the J gene lost 3 bases, with 15 bases spanning the gap. Germline CDR1 reads MNHEY; CDR2 reads SVGAGI. The CDR3 loop spans 15 amino acids. In DNA, the CDR3 is TGTGCCAGCAGCCGGTTGGGGGCACTCAATCAGCCCCAGCATTTT. This translates into CASSRLGALNQPQHF.

For the CDR3, the DNA is TGTGCCAGCAGCAGGGGGCGCTTGGATACGCAGTATTTT. Protein: CASSRGRLDTQYF. The chain employs TRBV27 and TRBJ2-3, with 8 bases fitting TRBD1. CDR3 length: 13 amino acids. Trimming removed 6 bases from V and 6 bases from J; junction bases left unmatched: 5. The V gene's germline CDR1 is MNHEY and CDR2 SMNVEV (reference sequence).

This clone was seen only once. V usage is TRBV3-1 (or the pseudogene TRBV3-2) and J usage is TRBJ1-2; the match to TRBD1 covers 9 bases. The junction had 6 bases not matched to a gene; V was cut back by 3 bases and J by 4 bases. Germline V CDR1 and CDR2: LGHDT, YNNKEL (reference sequence). The CDR3 is 15 amino acids. The CDR3 region is CASSHQDRGPYGYTF. CDR3 in DNA: TGTGCCAGCAGCCACCAGGACAGGGGCCCCTATGGCTACACCTTC.

A single count supports this clone. The chain combines TRBV3-1 (or the pseudogene TRBV3-2) with TRBJ2-2, with a tentative D call TRBD2 (5 bases). This CDR3 region has 14 residues. Germline loops: CDR1 LGHDT, CDR2 YNNKEL (reference sequence). Trimming stripped 3 bases from V and 7 bases from J, with 12 bases between. CDR3 sequence reads: CASSHGVLGGELFF. CDR3 DNA sequence: TGTGCCAGCAGCCACGGGGTCCTGGGCGGGGAGCTGTTTTTT.

The J gene is TRBJ1-2, the V gene TRBV2, with D possibly TRBD1 on 5 matching bases. The V end lost 4 bases, the J end lost 2 bases, and 11 bases lay between the germline ends. The CDR3 sequence is 14 residues long. CDR1 and CDR2 (germline): SNHLY, FYNNEI. Here the CDR3 DNA reads TGTGCCAGCAGTGGGATGACAGACAACTATGGCTACACCTTC. Translation gives CASSGMTDNYGYTF. Using reference TRBV2 and TRBJ1-2 for the parts outside the CDR3, the full variable domain is EPEVTQTPSHQVTQMGQEVILRCVPISNHLYFYWYRQILGQKVEFLVSFYNNEISEKSEIFDDQFSVERPDGSNFTLKIRSTKLEDSAMYFCASSGMTDNYGYTFGSGTRLTVV.

In this sample, this clone turned up a few times. J is TRBJ1-2 and V is TRBV2; tentatively, D is TRBD1 (6 bases). V was clipped by 3 bases and J by 1 base, with 15 bases between them. CDR1 and CDR2 (germline): SNHLY, FYNNEI. The CDR3 covers 16 residues. The CDR3 bases are TGTGCCAGCAGTGATCCGGGGGGCGTACGTAACTATGGCTACACCTTC. This codes for CASSDPGGVRNYGYTF.

The chain carries TRBV5-4 and TRBJ1-4; TRBD1 aligns across 7 bases. V shed 2 bases and J 8 bases; nucleotides not matched to a gene: 6. The CDR3 extends over 14 amino acids. Germline CDR1 SGHNT, CDR2 YYREEE (reference sequence). The CDR3 region has the DNA TGTGCCAGCAGCTTTCAGGGGGTACGAGAAAAACTGTTTTTT. It yields the protein CASSFQGVREKLFF. The full variable domain, completed using reference TRBV5-4 and TRBJ1-4, is ETGVTQSPTHLIKTRGQQVTLRCSSQSGHNTVSWYQQALGQGPQFIFQYYREEENGRGNFPPRFSGLQFPNYSSELNVNALELDDSALYLCASSFQGVREKLFFGSGTQLSVL.